This TCR beta chain was obtained from a study of beta chain features in type 1 diabetes. Points from the study as a whole: Shorter TCRB CDR3s, moderately but significantly so, were found in Type 1 diabetes patients in all four CD4+ subsets.

Sorted CD4+ subsets: naive, central memory, regulatory, stem cell-like memory (CD45RO/CCR7/CD25/CD127/CD95/CD27 panel). Sorted populations all had greater than 98% purity. This clone has more than one count but fewer than ten. Its antigen is not known. The CDR3 covers 14 residues. The V and J ends lost 6 bases and 14 bases, in that order; junction bases with no gene match: 13. Looked up from germline, CDR1 is SGHTA and CDR2 is FQGNSA. Sequenced material consisted of expressed TCRB transcripts (all of the isolated RNA was reverse transcribed). The method was immunoSEQ multiplex PCR; TCRdb's version includes in-frame clones alone and lacks a portion of them. The sample consists of hundreds of thousands of clones, more than 13% of them appearing once.

Material for sequencing was naive CD4+ T cells from blood. The chain combines TRBV7-2 with TRBJ2-1, with 10 bases identical to TRBD1. This sequence originates from a young man with type 1 diabetes. The CDR3 loop is CASRRDRGMRREFF. The DNA for the CDR3 is TGTGCCAGCAGACGGGACAGGGGTATGAGAAGGGAGTTCTTC.